The source of this T cell receptor beta chain is a study of OX40 agonist ivuxolimab in advanced cancers. Across the whole study: Patient treatment consisted of intravenous ivuxolimab administration every 2 weeks at 0.01 to 10 mg/kg. Previous treatment with anti-PD-1, anti-PD-L1 or anti-CTLA-4 therapy was allowed; 40% had received some. Partial responses were observed in three patients, of whom one had hepatocellular carcinoma and two had cutaneous melanoma. General observations from the study: At 0.1-3.0 mg/kg, partial responders had clonal expansion among the lowest observed.

CDR1 is SGHTA, CDR2 FQGNSA, per germline. Trimming removed 0 bases from V and 3 bases from J, with 14 bases in between. CDR3 size: 16 residues. Clones were read by immunoSEQ multiplex PCR, and TCRdb kept only the in-frame ones, dropping some. Among some 50,000 clones listed, more than 75% were seen once. Comments on this clone: What it binds is not known.

The clonotype comes from an adult with an advanced solid tumor such as melanoma, head and neck, liver or kidney cancer. The sample here was CD4+ or CD8+ T cells sorted from blood, taken in a trial of the OX40 agonist ivuxolimab. This sequence joins TRBV7-2 and TRBJ2-5; tentative D call: TRBD1 (6 bases). The CDR3 here is CASSLAGPNREETQYF. As DNA, the CDR3 is TGTGCCAGCAGCTTAGCTGGGCCCAACAGGGAAGAGACCCAGTACTTC.